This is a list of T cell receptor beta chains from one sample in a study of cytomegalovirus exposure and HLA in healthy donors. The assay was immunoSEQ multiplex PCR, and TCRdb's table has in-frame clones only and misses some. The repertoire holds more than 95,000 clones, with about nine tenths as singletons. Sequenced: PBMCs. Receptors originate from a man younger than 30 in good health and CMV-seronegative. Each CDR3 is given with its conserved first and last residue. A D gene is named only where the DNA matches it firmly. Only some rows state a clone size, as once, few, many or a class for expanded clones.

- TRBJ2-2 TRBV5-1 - TGCGCCAGCAGCTTGGGAGCGCCAACCGGGGAGCTGTTTTTT CASSLGAPTGELFF
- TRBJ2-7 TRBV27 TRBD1 TGTGCCAGCAGCTACACAGCAGGGGGCGACGAGCAGTACTTC CASSYTAGGDEQYF
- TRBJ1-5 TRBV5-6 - TGTGCCAGCAGCTTGACGGGCGGGCGCAATCAGCCCCAGCATTTT CASSLTGGRNQPQHF
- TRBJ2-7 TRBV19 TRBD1 TGTGCCAGTAGTATAGCCGGGACAGGATCCTACGAGCAGTACTTC CASSIAGTGSYEQYF
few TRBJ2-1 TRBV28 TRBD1 TGTGCCAGCAGCGCGGGACAGGGATTATACAATGAGCAGTTCTTC CASSAGQGLYNEQFF
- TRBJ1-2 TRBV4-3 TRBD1 TGCGCCAGCAGCCCTTCGCAGGGGGTTTACTATGGCTACACCTTC CASSPSQGVYYGYTF
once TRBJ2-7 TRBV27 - TGTGCCAGCAGTTTAGCGGTTACCCCCTACGAGCAGTACTTC CASSLAVTPYEQYF
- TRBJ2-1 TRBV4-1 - TGCGCCAGCAGCCAAATCAGCGGGTACTCCTACAATGAGCAGTTCTTC CASSQISGYSYNEQFF
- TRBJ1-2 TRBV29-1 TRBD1 TGCAGCGTCGTGACAGGGGCCTATGGCTACACCTTC CSVVTGAYGYTF
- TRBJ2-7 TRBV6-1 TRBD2 TGTGCCAGCAGTGGAGGGACTAGCGGCTACGAGCAGTACTTC CASSGGTSGYEQYF
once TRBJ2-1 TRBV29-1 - TGCAGCGGAAATTACAGGGGGGGTGAGCAGTTCTTC CSGNYRGGEQFF
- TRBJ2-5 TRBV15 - TGTGCCACCAGCAGAGATGGGATGACATCCGAGGGTGAGACCCAGTACTTC CATSRDGMTSEGETQYF
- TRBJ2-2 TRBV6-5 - TGTGCCAGCAGTTACGGCGGGCAACCCGGGGAGCTGTTTTTT CASSYGGQPGELFF
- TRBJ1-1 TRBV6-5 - TGTGCCAGCAGTTACCGGGACTCCTGGAACACTGAAGCTTTCTTT CASSYRDSWNTEAFF
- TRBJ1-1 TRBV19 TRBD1 TGTGCCAGTAGAGGCGGGGACAGGGTCTTAAATTTACCTGAAGCTTTCTTT CASRGGDRVLNLPEAFF
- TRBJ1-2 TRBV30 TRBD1 TGTGCCTGGACTACCGGGACAGGGGATGGCTACACCTTC CAWTTGTGDGYTF
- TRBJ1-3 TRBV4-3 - TGCGCCAGCAGCCCTCGGGTAGCGTCTTCTGGAAACACCATATATTTT CASSPRVASSGNTIYF
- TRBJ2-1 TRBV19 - TGTGCCAGTAGTTACGGACACTACTCCTACAATGAGCAGTTCTTC CASSYGHYSYNEQFF
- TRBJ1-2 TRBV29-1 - TGCAGCATTCCTACCGGGAAAAACTATGGCTACACCTTC CSIPTGKNYGYTF
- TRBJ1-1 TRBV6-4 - TGTGCCAGCAGTCGGGGAACAGAGAACACTGAAGCTTTCTTT CASSRGTENTEAFF
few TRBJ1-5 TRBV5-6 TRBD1 TGTGCCAGCAGCCTAGACAGGGAGAGGTGGTACCATCAGCCCCAGCATTTT CASSLDRERWYHQPQHF
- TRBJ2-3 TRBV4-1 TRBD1 TGCGCCAGCAGCCAAGGAGGGGGCCCCAACACAGATACGCAGTATTTT CASSQGGGPNTDTQYF
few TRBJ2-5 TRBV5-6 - TGTGCCAGCAGCCTGGATCGGGGGGCCGAGACCCAGTACTTC CASSLDRGAETQYF
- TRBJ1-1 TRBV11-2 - TGTGCCAGCAGTAGACCCAGGGGAGAGTACACTGAAGCTTTCTTT CASSRPRGEYTEAFF
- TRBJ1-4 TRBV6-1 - TGTGCCAGCAAGCGGGAGGGTGGGGAATACGAAAAACTGTTTTTT CASKREGGEYEKLFF
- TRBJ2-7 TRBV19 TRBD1 TGTGCCAGTAGTACCTCCCGGGACAGGGGGACCCACGAGCAGTACTTC CASSTSRDRGTHEQYF
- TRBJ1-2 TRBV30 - TGTGCCTGGAGTCGGAACAGAGCTAATGATTTCTATGGCTACACCTTC CAWSRNRANDFYGYTF
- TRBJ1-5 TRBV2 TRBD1 TGTGCCAGCAGTTCGGACAGGGGGTTTCAGCCCCAGCATTTT CASSSDRGFQPQHF
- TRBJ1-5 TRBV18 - TGTGCCAGCTCACCCACCGGACAGAAGAATCAGCCCCAGCATTTT CASSPTGQKNQPQHF
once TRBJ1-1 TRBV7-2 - TGTGCCAGCAGCTTTGGGGCTTTGAACACTGAAGCTTTCTTT CASSFGALNTEAFF
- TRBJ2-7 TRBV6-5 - TGTGCCAGCAGTCTAACAGGGAGCTCCTACGAGCAGTACTTC CASSLTGSSYEQYF
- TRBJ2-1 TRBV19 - TGTGCCAGTAGTAGCGGATACTCCTACAATGAGCAGTTCTTC CASSSGYSYNEQFF
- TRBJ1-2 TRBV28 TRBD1 TGTGCCAGCAGAGAGACAGGGGCCGCGATAGGCTACACCTTC CASRETGAAIGYTF
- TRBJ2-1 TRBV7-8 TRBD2 TGTGCCAGCAGCTTAGTGGGACTAGCGTTCTATGAGCAGTTCTTC CASSLVGLAFYEQFF
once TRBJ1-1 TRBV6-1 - TGTGCCAGCGACAGTAGGGCTTTCTTT CASDSRAFF
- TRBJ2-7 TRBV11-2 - TGTGCCAGCAGCTTAGCTCCCTATCTTGGCGAGCAGTACTTC CASSLAPYLGEQYF
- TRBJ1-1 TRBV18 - TGTGCCAGCTCTGAGCAAGCGAACACTGAAGCTTTCTTT CASSEQANTEAFF
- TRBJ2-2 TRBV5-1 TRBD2 TGCGCCAGCAGAATGGGACTAGCGGGAGGGCCATCCGGGGAGCTGTTTTTT CASRMGLAGGPSGELFF
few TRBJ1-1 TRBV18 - TGTGCCAGCTCACCAGAGGGTTGGAACACTGAAGCTTTCTTT CASSPEGWNTEAFF
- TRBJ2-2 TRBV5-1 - TGCGCCAGCAGCTCGCGCCCCACGGAGATCGATACCGGGGAGCTGTTTTTT CASSSRPTEIDTGELFF
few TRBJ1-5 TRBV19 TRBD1 TGTGCCAGTAGTAGCGTACAGGGGATCAATCAGCCCCAGCATTTT CASSSVQGINQPQHF
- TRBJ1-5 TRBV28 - TGTGCCAGCACCGGAGGATATAGCAATCAGCCCCAGCATTTT CASTGGYSNQPQHF
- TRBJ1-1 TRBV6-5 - TGTGCCACCGCGCGGTCGAACACTGAAGCTTTCTTT CATARSNTEAFF